This T cell receptor (beta chain) originates from a study of OX40 agonist ivuxolimab in advanced cancers. Study-level background: Prior anti-PD-1, anti-PD-L1 or anti-CTLA-4 therapy did not bar entry, and less than 50% had some. Among those treated, three patients had partial responses, one with hepatocellular carcinoma and two with cutaneous melanoma. Study outcomes and limitations: At 0.1-3.0 mg/kg, partial responders had clonal expansion among the lowest observed. Averaged across samples, CD8+ T cells carried more expanded clones than CD4+ did.

Germline V gene sequence: CDR1 MNHNY, CDR2 SVGAGI (reference sequence). The CDR3 has 14 amino acids. V was trimmed by 2 bases and J by 1 base, leaving 8 bases between them. Method: immunoSEQ multiplex PCR; TCRdb's copy keeps in-frame clones and lacks some. Of about 20,000 clones listed, over 75% are singletons. Remarks on this clone: Its specificity is unknown.

This clonotype was obtained from an adult with an advanced solid tumor such as melanoma, head and neck, liver or kidney cancer. Sequenced here: CD4+ or CD8+ T cells sorted from blood, sampled in a trial of the OX40 agonist ivuxolimab. V gene TRBV6-6 combines with J gene TRBJ1-2, with D maybe TRBD1 (5 bases). CDR3 nucleotides: TGTGCCAGCAGTTACCAAGGGGATAACTATGGCTACACCTTC. It specifies CASSYQGDNYGYTF.